The 22 T cell receptor beta chains given below trace back to one sample, sequenced in a study of blood T cells in healthy people across ages. It was with a sample-barcoded 5' primer and a J-beta primer mix that a second PCR of roughly 7 to 12 cycles was run. TCRdb redid the calling of the 5' RACE reads with MiXCR, one entry per CDR3 protein. This repertoire shows 550,000 to 600,000 distinct CDR3 sequences, about 26% found once; its top ten account for roughly 18%. Material for sequencing was blood. The receptors derive from a woman in her 70s in good health.

The sample holds a few counts of this clonotype. V gene TRBV20-1 combines with J gene TRBJ1-2, with no clear D. The germline gives CDR1 DFQATT, CDR2 SNEGSKA (reference sequence). Trimming cost V 0 bases and J 2 bases, with 16 bases left between them. This CDR3 contains 16 residues. Here the CDR3 DNA reads TGCAGTGCTAGAGATAGTGCCTCAGAAACCAACTATGGCTACACCTTC. Amino acids: CSARDSASETNYGYTF.

The rearrangement links TRBV3-1 to TRBJ2-1; TRBD2 is a possible D gene (7 bases). The germline V gene encodes CDR1 LGHDT and CDR2 YNNKEL (reference sequence). The CDR3 covers 18 residues. Trimming stripped 0 bases from V and 0 bases from J, with 15 bases between. The CDR3 is CASSQEWGREFSYNEQFF. The CDR3 bases are TGTGCCAGCAGCCAAGAATGGGGGCGGGAGTTCTCCTACAATGAGCAGTTCTTC.

The sample holds a few counts of this clonotype. The chain combines TRBV18 with TRBJ2-3; no clear D gene. The CDR3 has 13 residues. Trimming pared 1 base from V and 4 bases from J, leaving 6 bases between. Looked up from germline, CDR1 is KGHSH and CDR2 is LQKENI. CDR3 sequence reads: CASSPRLPDTQYF. As DNA, the CDR3 is TGTGCCAGCTCACCACGACTCCCAGATACGCAGTATTTT.

This chain links TRBV5-1 with TRBJ1-2; D may be TRBD1 (5 bases). This CDR3 is built from 13 residues. Trimming removed 0 bases from V and 6 bases from J, with 9 bases in between. Germline values: CDR1 SGHRS, CDR2 YFSETQ. CDR3 region: CASSLDPGNGYTF. In DNA form, the CDR3 reads TGCGCCAGCAGCTTGGATCCAGGGAATGGCTACACCTTC.

This clonotype was observed a handful of times. V usage is TRBV18 and J usage is TRBJ2-6; D may be TRBD1 (5 bases). There are 16 residues in the CDR3. Trimming stripped 2 bases from V and 2 bases from J, with 10 bases between. The germline V gene encodes CDR1 KGHSH and CDR2 LQKENI. In DNA, the CDR3 is TGTGCCAGCTCACCATTTCGACAGACTGGGGCCAACGTCCTGACTTTC. Translating it yields CASSPFRQTGANVLTF.

This clonotype was counted only a few times. The J gene is TRBJ2-1, the V gene TRBV7-2, with 7 bases fitting TRBD2. The length of the CDR3 is 16 residues. The V and J ends lost 1 base and 0 bases, in that order; junction bases with no gene match: 3. Germline loops: CDR1 SGHTA, CDR2 FQGNSA. CDR3 sequence reads: CASSLGPSGSYNEQFF. The CDR3 DNA is TGTGCCAGCAGCTTAGGGCCTAGCGGCTCCTACAATGAGCAGTTCTTC.

The V and J genes are TRBV6-1 and TRBJ1-2; perhaps TRBD1 as D (5 bases). The CDR3 sequence is 14 residues long. The germline gives CDR1 MNHNS, CDR2 SASEGT. Trimming cost V 7 bases and J 5 bases, with 17 bases left between them. The CDR3 sequence is CASIIGTLSYGYTF. The DNA for the CDR3 is TGTGCCAGCATAATAGGGACGTTGAGTTATGGCTACACCTTC.

This clonotype has a count of ten or more. The CDR3 DNA sequence: TGTGCCAGCAAAAGTTGGCTCGCTAGCACAGATACGCAGTATTTT. Translating it yields CASKSWLASTDTQYF. The chain joins TRBV2 to TRBJ2-3; the D is unclear. CDR3 length equals 15 residues. Trimming took 7 bases from V and 0 from J, leaving 14 bases between them. Germline values: CDR1 SNHLY, CDR2 FYNNEI.

The V call is TRBV29-1, the J call TRBJ1-2; possibly TRBD1 for D (6 bases). Trimming removed 3 bases at V and 7 bases at J, with 18 bases between. The germline V gene has CDR1 SQVTM and CDR2 ANQGSEA. The CDR3 has 14 residues. The chain's CDR3 is CSVDPGGAFGGYTF. The CDR3 coding sequence is TGCAGCGTTGATCCCGGGGGCGCCTTCGGTGGCTACACCTTC.

CDR3 loop: CASSYRPADYEQYF. For the CDR3, the DNA is TGTGCCAGCAGTTATCGGCCGGCCGACTACGAGCAGTACTTC. V is TRBV6-2 or TRBV6-3 and J is TRBJ2-7; D not resolved. CDR1 and CDR2 from the germline V gene are MNHEY and SVGEGT. This CDR3 has 14 residues. Trimming took 3 bases from V and 3 from J, leaving 12 bases between them.

This clonotype was counted between two and nine times. The chain couples TRBV29-1 to TRBJ1-4, with 10 nucleotides matching TRBD1. The CDR3 spans 14 residues. V was pared by 3 bases and J by 7 bases, with 5 bases of the junction left unmatched. Per the germline V gene, CDR1 is SQVTM and CDR2 is ANQGSEA. The CDR3 DNA is TGCAGCGTTGAGACGACAGGGGGCGGTGAAAAACTGTTTTTT. It is translated as CSVETTGGGEKLFF.

This clonotype came up a few times. The chain is built from TRBV7-3 and TRBJ2-6; a possible D gene is TRBD2 (6 bases). Trimming cost V 5 bases and J 8 bases, with 19 bases left between them. Germline CDR1 is SGHTA and CDR2 is FQGTGA. This CDR3 is 16 amino acids long. In DNA form, the CDR3 reads TGTGCCAGCAGCCCCCCCAATCCGGGACTTACCAACGTCCTGACTTTC. It codes for CASSPPNPGLTNVLTF.

The chain has TRBV4-2 and TRBJ1-2; 7 nucleotides line up with TRBD1. Unmatched junction bases numbered 8, after V lost 4 bases and J lost 3 bases. Germline CDR1 and CDR2: LGHNA and YNFKEQ. The length of the CDR3 is 15 residues. For the CDR3, the DNA is TGTGCCAGCAGCCCTTCAGGGGGAAGTGACTATGGCTACACCTTC. Its translation: CASSPSGGSDYGYTF.

This clonotype was found a few times. The germline gene is not matched at one end of the junction; a read error may be the cause. The rearrangement uses TRBV29-1 and TRBJ1-4, with TRBD1 matching 9 bases. CDR3 size: 16 residues. Germline V gene sequence: CDR1 SQVTM, CDR2 ANQGSEA. CDR3 DNA: TGCAGCGTAGCCCTACAGGGGGCTCCAACTAATGGAAAACTGTTTTTT. It is translated as CSVALQGAPTNGKLFF.

This clonotype was observed at least ten times. J is TRBJ1-2 and V is TRBV3-1; D is possibly TRBD1 (6 bases). V was clipped by 1 base and J by 6 bases, with 15 bases between them. The CDR3 runs to 15 residues. Germline lookup yields CDR1 LGHDT and CDR2 YNNKEL (reference sequence). The CDR3 coding sequence is TGTGCCAGCAGCCAAGTGGGGGGGGCGTTAAATGGCTACACCTTC. It yields the protein CASSQVGGALNGYTF. The full variable domain, in which reference TRBV3-1 and TRBJ1-2 provide the parts outside the CDR3, is DTAVSQTPKYLVTQMGNDKSIKCEQNLGHDTMYWYKQDSKKFLKIMFSYNNKELIINETVPNRFSPKSPDKAHLNLHINSLELGDSAVYFCASSQVGGALNGYTFGSGTRLTVV.

V and J are TRBV20-1 and TRBJ2-5, with D perhaps assigned TRBD1 or TRBD2 (7 bases each). The V end lost 0 bases, the J end lost 5 bases, and 16 bases lay between the germline ends. In germline, CDR1 is DFQATT, CDR2 SNEGSKA (reference sequence). There are 15 residues in the CDR3. As DNA, the CDR3 is TGCAGTGCTAGAGATCGTCGGCAGGGGGGGGAGACCCAGTACTTC. Translation gives CSARDRRQGGETQYF.

V and J are TRBV3-1 and TRBJ2-5; 7 nucleotides match TRBD1. The V gene's germline CDR1 is LGHDT and CDR2 YNNKEL (reference sequence). The CDR3 covers 14 residues. Trimming at V came to 6 bases and at J to 1 base, leaving 5 bases not matched to a gene. This CDR3 is CASSRGTVQETQYF. DNA of the CDR3: TGTGCCAGCAGTCGAGGGACAGTCCAAGAGACCCAGTACTTC.

This clonotype was seen a handful of times. The chain carries TRBV6-2 or TRBV6-3 and TRBJ2-1, with 7 positions matching TRBD2. Germline CDR1 and CDR2: MNHEY and SVGEGT. V was clipped by 5 bases and J by 5 bases; unmatched bases: 6. The CDR3 contains 14 residues. CDR3 sequence (DNA): TGTGCCAGCAGTCAACCTGGGGGGGACAATGAGCAGTTCTTC. Amino acids: CASSQPGGDNEQFF.

This chain joins TRBV7-7 and TRBJ2-5, with D possibly TRBD2 on 6 matching bases. The CDR3 length is 14 residues. V was trimmed by 5 bases and J by 5 bases, leaving 15 bases between them. Germline V lookup: CDR1 SSHAT, CDR2 FNYEAQ (reference sequence). The CDR3 DNA reads TGTGCCAGCAGCCCCCTCGGACGGGGGGAGACCCAGTACTTC. It specifies CASSPLGRGETQYF.

The chain uses TRBV7-2 and TRBJ1-2, with a tentative D call TRBD1 (5 bases). There are 15 residues in the CDR3. Germline CDR1 is SGHTA and CDR2 is FQGNSA. The V end was cut by 1 base, the J end by 0 bases, with 9 bases between. For the CDR3, the DNA is TGTGCCAGCAGCTTAGTAGGGGCGGCTAACTATGGCTACACCTTC. Protein product: CASSLVGAANYGYTF.

V gene TRBV20-1 combines with J gene TRBJ2-1; 9 bases map to TRBD2. J lost 8 bases, V lost 5 bases, and 10 bases had no gene match. CDR1 DFQATT and CDR2 SNEGSKA come from the germline V gene (reference sequence). The CDR3 loop spans 14 amino acids. The CDR3 here is CSAGGLAGDDEQFF. The DNA of the CDR3 is TGCAGTGCTGGGGGATTAGCGGGGGATGATGAGCAGTTCTTC.

This clonotype was seen a few times. The junction does not match germline at one end; this may be a read error. The CDR3 sequence is CASSLQAGEETQYF. DNA for the CDR3: TGTGCTAGCAGCTTACAAGCGGGGGAAGAGACCCAGTACTTC. J is TRBJ2-5 and V is TRBV7-7; the match to TRBD2 covers 8 bases. This CDR3 is 14 amino acids long. Germline-derived CDR1 and CDR2 are SSHAT and FNYEAQ (reference sequence).